The source of this TCR beta chain is a study of vaccination effects on CD4 cells after COVID-19. This clone showed up just a few times. Its antigen is not known. Generated by immunoSEQ multiplex PCR, the TCRdb table keeps only in-frame clones and is missing some. The data show around 36,000 clones, roughly 70% seen once. Sequencing was preceded by expansion of antigen-specific CD4+ T cells with viral peptide pools in the ViraFEST assay. Cells that had been cultured for ten to eleven days were the source of isolated CD4+ T cells. Previously uninfected by SARS-CoV-2, the vaccine recipients also showed negative nucleocapsid antibodies. V lost 3 bases, J lost 2 bases, and 8 bases lay in between. Per germline, CDR1 MRHNA and CDR2 SNTAGT. This CDR3 has 14 residues.

The TCR was taken from a human donor who received a COVID-19 vaccine. The chain links TRBV6-4 to TRBJ1-5; D is unclear. This specimen was CD4+ T cells from PBMCs cultured with SARS-CoV-2 spike peptides, taken before COVID-19 vaccination. In nucleotides, the CDR3 is TGTGCCAGCAGTGAGGCTGGGGGCAATCAGCCCCAGCATTTT. It translates to CASSEAGGNQPQHF.